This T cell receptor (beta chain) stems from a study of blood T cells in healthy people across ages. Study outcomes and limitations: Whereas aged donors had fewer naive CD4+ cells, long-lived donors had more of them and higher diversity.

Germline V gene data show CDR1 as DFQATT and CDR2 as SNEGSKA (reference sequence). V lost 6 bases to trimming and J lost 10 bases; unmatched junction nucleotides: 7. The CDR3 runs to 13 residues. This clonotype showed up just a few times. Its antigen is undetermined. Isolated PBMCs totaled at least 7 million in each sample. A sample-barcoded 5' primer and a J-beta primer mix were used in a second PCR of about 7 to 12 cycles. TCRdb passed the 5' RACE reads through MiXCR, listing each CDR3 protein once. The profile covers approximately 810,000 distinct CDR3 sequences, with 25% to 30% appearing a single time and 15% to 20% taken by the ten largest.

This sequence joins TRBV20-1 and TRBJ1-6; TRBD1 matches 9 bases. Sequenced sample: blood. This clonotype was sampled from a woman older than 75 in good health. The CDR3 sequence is CSATGTGTSPLHF. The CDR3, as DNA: TGCAGTGCGACCGGGACAGGGACCTCACCCCTCCACTTT.